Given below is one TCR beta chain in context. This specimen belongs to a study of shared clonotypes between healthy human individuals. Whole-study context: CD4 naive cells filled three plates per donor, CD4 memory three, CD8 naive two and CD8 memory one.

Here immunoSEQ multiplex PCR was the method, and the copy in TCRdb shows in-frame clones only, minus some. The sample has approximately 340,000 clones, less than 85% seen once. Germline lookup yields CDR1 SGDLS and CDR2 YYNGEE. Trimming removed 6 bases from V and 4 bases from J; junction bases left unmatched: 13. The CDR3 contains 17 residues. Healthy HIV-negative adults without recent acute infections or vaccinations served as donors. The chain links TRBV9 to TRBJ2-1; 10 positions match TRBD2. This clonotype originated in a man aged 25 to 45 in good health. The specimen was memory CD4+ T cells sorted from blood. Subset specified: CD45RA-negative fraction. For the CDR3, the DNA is TGTGCCAGCACCCCGTCCCCTGGACTAGCGGAGTACAATGAGCAGTTCTTC. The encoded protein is CASTPSPGLAEYNEQFF.